This TCR beta chain was identified in a study of long-term antiretroviral therapy in people with HIV. Study results and caveats: Clones with expansion before ART led the repertoire at all time points. Unavailable data included ART adherence, viral resistance and therapy changes (switches in treatment). Subsequent to ART, diversity was augmented yet persisted below that of transplant donor controls.

An immunoSEQ assay, version v3.0, was performed at survey level. A per-sample goal of about 35,000-55,000 T-cell genomes was targeted by sequencing. Some clones are missing from TCRdb's copy, which holds only in-frame ones; the method was immunoSEQ multiplex PCR. The sample shows 9,000 to 15,000 clones, 65% to 85% of them seen only once. The V and J ends lost 5 bases and 6 bases, in that order; junction bases with no gene match: 13. Per the germline V gene, CDR1 is PRHDT and CDR2 is FYEKMQ (reference sequence). This CDR3 contains 15 residues. This clone appeared a few times. The antigen is unknown. This clonotype was obtained from a woman aged 40 to 49 with HIV. The chain recombines TRBV13 with TRBJ2-7; 7 bases match TRBD1. The sample was unsorted PBMCs, taken 0.8 years before starting antiretroviral therapy. CDR3 DNA: TGTGCCAGCAGCCTCCGGGGACAGCCCCGGCGCGAGCAGTACTTC. Encoded protein: CASSLRGQPRREQYF.